This T cell receptor beta chain came from a study of blood T cell repertoires in COVID-19. From germline, CDR1 is SGDLS and CDR2 YYNGEE. Deletions cut 3 bases from V and 1 base from J, with 9 bases between. The CDR3 covers 14 residues. Assay: immunoSEQ multiplex PCR; the TCRdb copy retains only in-frame clones and omits some. This table has about 100,000 clones, roughly 84% appearing once. Sequencing was done on a sample of peripheral blood. The receptor comes from a human donor in a cohort sampled during active COVID-19. The rearrangement uses TRBV9 and TRBJ2-3; possible D gene TRBD2, 6 bases. The CDR3 reads CASSGPGGTDTQYF. CDR3 DNA: TGTGCCAGCAGCGGCCCGGGGGGCACAGATACGCAGTATTTT.